This TCR beta chain is from a study of T-cell memory formation after mild COVID-19. UMIs and sample barcodes were carried by the TCR alpha and TCR beta cDNA libraries that 5'RACE produced using constant-segment primers. Each CDR3 protein is one row after TCRdb ran MiXCR on the 5' RACE reads. The sample contains just over 350,000 distinct CDR3 sequences, around an eighth of which appear only once. CDR1 and CDR2 from the germline V gene are SEHNR and FQNEAQ (reference sequence). CDR3 length: 18 residues. V dropped 3 bases and J dropped 0; count of bases not matched to a gene: 6. The V call is TRBV7-9, the J call TRBJ2-3, with TRBD2 matching over 13 bases. This clonotype was sampled from a young man who had mild COVID-19 (a few samples of this study predate the infection). Cell type and time point are not known. The sample comprised PBMCs or a T cell subset sorted from them (not recorded which). The CDR3 nucleotides are TGTGCCAGCAGCTTTTGGACTAGCGGGGGTCCTAGCACAGATACGCAGTATTTT. Residues: CASSFWTSGGPSTDTQYF.